The clone carrying this TCR beta chain was counted once. The sample is drawn from a study of blood T cell repertoires in COVID-19. Some clones are missing from TCRdb's copy, which holds only in-frame ones; the method was immunoSEQ multiplex PCR. The sample shows 100,000 to 150,000 clones, 87% of them seen only once. This CDR3 has 13 amino acids. Deletions cut 4 bases from V and 5 bases from J, with 12 bases between. In germline, CDR1 is SGHRS, CDR2 YFSETQ. Sequences were obtained from peripheral blood. The gene calls are TRBV5-1 and TRBJ1-1; D is uncertain. This receptor was taken from a woman in her sixties or seventies with acute or convalescent COVID-19. Here the CDR3 DNA reads TGCGCCAGCAGCCCAGAGGTAGCAACTGAAGCTTTCTTT. Translation: CASSPEVATEAFF.